A selection of T cell receptor beta chains follows, all from one sample in a study of T cell responses to AZD1222 COVID-19 vaccine. Assay: immunoSEQ multiplex PCR; the TCRdb copy retains only in-frame clones and omits some. This sample has around 210,000 clones, with approximately 94% found just once. Here the sequenced sample was peripheral blood, taken 28 days after the second dose of the MenACWY control vaccine. These receptors were obtained from an adult who received the MenACWY meningococcal vaccine as a control. The CDR3 runs from the conserved cysteine through the conserved F or W. A D gene is named only where the DNA matches it firmly. Rows may omit the clone size; those that give it use once, few, many or a size class.

v_call	j_call	clone_size	d_call	cdr3_aa	cdr3_nt
TRBV6-5	TRBJ2-7	-	TRBD1	CASSYETGDLYEQYF	TGTGCCAGCAGTTACGAGACAGGGGACCTCTACGAGCAGTACTTC
TRBV28	TRBJ2-2	-	-	CASISQGGTGELFF	TGTGCCAGCATTAGTCAGGGAGGCACCGGGGAGCTGTTTTTT
TRBV29-1	TRBJ2-1	-	-	CSVLRDQYNEQFF	TGCAGCGTTCTCCGGGACCAGTACAATGAGCAGTTCTTC
TRBV15	TRBJ1-3	-	-	CATSVSRNSGNTIYF	TGTGCCACCAGCGTGAGTAGGAACTCTGGAAACACCATATATTTT
TRBV28	TRBJ1-2	-	-	CASTQRSYGYTF	TGTGCCAGCACGCAACGGAGCTATGGCTACACCTTC
TRBV11-3	TRBJ2-2	-	TRBD1	CASSPGTGSATGELFF	TGTGCCAGCAGCCCCGGGACAGGTTCGGCCACCGGGGAGCTGTTTTTT
TRBV30	TRBJ2-7	-	-	CAWSVAGPYEQYF	TGTGCCTGGAGTGTGGCGGGACCCTACGAGCAGTACTTC
TRBV7-9	TRBJ2-5	-	TRBD1	CASSLRQGMETQYF	TGTGCCAGCAGCTTACGACAGGGGATGGAGACCCAGTACTTC
TRBV3-1/TRBV3-2	TRBJ1-2	-	TRBD1	CASSQGQGHGYTF	TGTGCCAGCAGCCAAGGACAGGGTCATGGCTACACCTTC
TRBV27	TRBJ1-2	-	TRBD1	CASRYTGANYGYTF	TGTGCCAGCAGATACACAGGGGCCAACTATGGCTACACCTTC
TRBV6-1	TRBJ2-7	-	TRBD2	CASSGDLAGVSYEQYF	TGTGCCAGCAGTGGCGATCTAGCGGGAGTCTCCTACGAGCAGTACTTC
TRBV28	TRBJ1-2	-	TRBD1	CASSLVDRARGYTF	TGTGCCAGCAGTTTGGTTGACAGGGCGAGAGGCTACACCTTC
TRBV6-1	TRBJ1-1	-	-	CASSDSQGRAEAFF	TGTGCCAGCAGTGACTCACAGGGTCGGGCTGAAGCTTTCTTT
TRBV4-1	TRBJ2-7	few	-	CASSQPVRGGGYEQYF	TGCGCCAGCAGCCAACCAGTCAGGGGGGGAGGCTACGAGCAGTACTTC
TRBV7-9	TRBJ1-3	-	-	CASSFSGYSGNTIYF	TGTGCCAGCAGCTTCTCAGGGTACTCTGGAAACACCATATATTTT
TRBV27	TRBJ2-7	-	TRBD2	CASSNPSGTHYEQYF	TGTGCCAGCAGTAACCCTAGCGGGACACACTACGAGCAGTACTTC
TRBV9	TRBJ1-3	-	-	CASSVDGNSGNTIYF	TGTGCCAGCAGCGTAGACGGGAACTCTGGAAACACCATATATTTT
TRBV4-3	TRBJ1-6	-	TRBD1	CASSQSQGWNNSPLHF	TGCGCCAGCAGCCAATCACAGGGGTGGAATAATTCACCCCTCCACTTT
TRBV27	TRBJ2-3	-	TRBD2	CASHPEELAGYADTQYF	TGTGCCAGCCACCCCGAAGAGCTAGCGGGATACGCAGATACGCAGTATTTT
TRBV30	TRBJ2-5	-	-	CAWSVSGGVETQYF	TGTGCCTGGAGTGTGTCAGGGGGGGTGGAGACCCAGTACTTC
TRBV7-9	TRBJ1-5	-	TRBD1	CASSRTGGSGNQPQHF	TGTGCCAGCAGCCGGACAGGGGGCAGTGGCAATCAGCCCCAGCATTTT
TRBV6-5	TRBJ2-3	-	-	CASSLTLPGSADTQYF	TGTGCCAGCAGTTTAACACTTCCAGGGAGTGCAGATACGCAGTATTTT
TRBV7-6	TRBJ2-5	-	-	CASSRGTDFQETQYF	TGTGCCAGCAGTCGCGGGACAGACTTCCAAGAGACCCAGTACTTC
TRBV4-3	TRBJ2-7	-	-	CASSPDRSYEQYF	TGCGCCAGCAGCCCGGACCGTTCCTACGAGCAGTACTTC
TRBV5-6	TRBJ1-5	-	-	CASSLGGVGQPQHF	TGTGCCAGCAGCTTAGGAGGGGTAGGGCAGCCCCAGCATTTT
TRBV30	TRBJ1-1	-	TRBD1	CAWSTGTANTEAFF	TGTGCCTGGAGTACCGGGACAGCGAACACTGAAGCTTTCTTT